The following is a TCR beta chain sequence with its context. These data come from a study of human T cells and chemical hapten exposure. TCRdb analysed the RACE reads with MiXCR anew, one entry per CDR3 protein. The sample has around 56,000 distinct CDR3 sequences; roughly 10% are singletons. Time point reported: pre-sensitization, week 0. Treatment in this sample: therapeutic diphenylcyclopropenone sensitization with weekly scalp DPC. In every case, blood was obtained before the patch test was applied. Total RNA extraction was carried out from unfractionated whole blood. Germline V gene lookup returns CDR1 LGHNA and CDR2 YSLEER. The CDR3 extends over 15 amino acids. Trimming cost V 4 bases and J 0 bases, with 13 bases left between them.

V gene TRBV4-3 combines with J gene TRBJ2-7, with a possible D match to TRBD2 (6 bases). This TCR derives from a man aged 40-49 years with alopecia areata. Some clones in this sample may be carry-over from other donors' samples. The sequencing used whole blood, collected in connection with sensitization to the hapten diphenylcyclopropenone (DPC). This CDR3 reads CASSPGRESSYEQYF. CDR3 sequence (DNA): TGCGCCAGCAGCCCGGGACGGGAGAGCTCCTACGAGCAGTACTTC.